Listed below are T cell receptor beta chains from one sample, sequenced in a study of T cells in Graves' hyperthyroidism and ophthalmopathy. A single record per CDR3 protein comes from TCRdb applying MiXCR to the multiplex PCR reads. The repertoire includes fewer than 350,000 distinct CDR3 sequences, 13% to 15% of them detected once, and 30% to 35% sits in the top ten. The sample was blood. The receptor set was obtained from a woman aged 45 to 65 with Graves' hyperthyroidism that later progressed to Graves' ophthalmopathy. CDR3s include the opening cysteine and the closing phenylalanine or tryptophan. The order of the fields is J gene, clone size, D gene, V gene, CDR3 protein, CDR3 DNA. D genes are given only for firm matches. Rows may omit the clone size; those that give it use once, few, many or a size class.

>TRBJ1-1|many|-|TRBV5-5
CASRFWVGTEAFF
TGTGCCAGCAGGTTCTGGGTAGGGACTGAAGCTTTCTTT
>TRBJ2-7|many|-|TRBV27
CASRAGGMGIYEQYF
TGTGCCAGCAGGGCAGGGGGGATGGGGATCTACGAGCAGTACTTC
>TRBJ2-3|many|TRBD1|TRBV14
CASSQLGTDTDTQYF
TGTGCCAGCAGCCAATTAGGGACAGACACAGATACGCAGTATTTT
>TRBJ2-4|-|-|TRBV24-1
CATSDLDKGGQTGKDKNIQYF
TGTGCCACCAGTGATTTGGATAAAGGGGGGCAGACAGGCAAGGACAAAAACATTCAGTACTTC
>TRBJ2-7|many|TRBD1|TRBV12-3/TRBV12-4
CASTRTGSSYEQYF
TGTGCCAGCACCCGGACAGGGAGCTCCTACGAGCAGTACTTC
>TRBJ2-7|many|-|TRBV14
CASGIEREQYF
TGTGCCAGCGGCATAGAGCGGGAGCAGTACTTC
>TRBJ2-1|many|TRBD2|TRBV28
CASSSGTSGSSF
TGTGCCAGCAGTTCCGGGACTAGCGGGAGTTCCTTC
>TRBJ2-7|many|TRBD1|TRBV2
CASSWDRGDEQYF
TGTGCCAGCAGTTGGGACAGGGGGGACGAGCAGTACTTC
>TRBJ2-5|few|-|TRBV2
CASSEYPGTADQETQYF
TGTGCCAGCAGTGAATACCCGGGTACAGCGGACCAAGAGACCCAGTACTTC
>TRBJ2-2|few|-|TRBV7-2
CASSRSGGDTGELFF
TGTGCCAGCAGCCGGTCAGGGGGGGACACCGGGGAGCTGTTTTTT
>TRBJ2-7|many|TRBD1|TRBV29-1
CSVLGTGGTYEQYF
TGCAGCGTTCTGGGGACAGGGGGCACCTACGAGCAGTACTTC
>TRBJ1-5|-|TRBD1|TRBV6-2/TRBV6-3
CASSGTAYNQPQHF
TGTGCCAGCAGTGGGACAGCTTACAATCAGCCCCAGCATTTT
>TRBJ2-1|many|TRBD1|TRBV10-3
CAISESRGRNNEQFF
TGTGCCATCAGTGAGTCGAGGGGGCGGAACAATGAGCAGTTCTTC
>TRBJ2-3|-|TRBD1|TRBV19
CASSPTGSTDTQYF
TGTGCCAGTAGCCCGACAGGGTCCACAGATACGCAGTATTTT
>TRBJ2-3|many|-|TRBV20-1
CSVAGAQRTDTQYF
TGCAGTGTGGCAGGGGCCCAACGCACAGATACGCAGTATTTT
>TRBJ1-2|many|-|TRBV30
CGWESNYGYTF
TGTGGCTGGGAGAGTAACTATGGCTACACCTTC
>TRBJ1-5|medium-sized|-|TRBV2
CASSFWSNQPQHF
TGTGCCAGCAGCTTTTGGAGCAATCAGCCCCAGCATTTT
>TRBJ2-2|many|-|TRBV7-8
CASSANLGELFF
TGTGCCAGCAGCGCGAACCTCGGGGAGCTGTTTTTT
>TRBJ2-5|few|TRBD2|TRBV28
CASSELAGGRETQYF
TGTGCCAGCAGTGAGCTAGCGGGAGGCCGAGAGACCCAGTACTTC
>TRBJ2-4|many|-|TRBV12-3/TRBV12-4
CATGEELAKNIQYF
TGTGCCACTGGGGAAGAGCTAGCCAAAAACATTCAGTACTTC
>TRBJ1-1|many|-|TRBV20-1
CSAPRRGARNTEAFF
TGCAGTGCTCCTCGGCGGGGGGCTAGGAACACTGAAGCTTTCTTT
>TRBJ2-7|many|-|TRBV2
CASSSGPPLEQYF
TGTGCCAGCAGTAGCGGGCCCCCTCTGGAGCAGTACTTC
>TRBJ1-2|few|-|TRBV18
CASSAGGDGYTF
TGTGCCAGCTCAGCGGGGGGGGACGGCTACACCTTC
>TRBJ2-7|many|TRBD1|TRBV3-1
CASSQGGTELYEQYF
TGTGCCAGCAGCCAGGGTGGGACAGAGCTCTACGAGCAGTACTTC
>TRBJ1-5|many|-|TRBV2
CASSAPVYSNQPQHF
TGTGCCAGCAGTGCTCCAGTTTATAGCAATCAGCCCCAGCATTTT
>TRBJ2-5|few|-|TRBV10-3
CAISESIETQYF
TGTGCCATCAGTGAGTCGATCGAGACCCAGTACTTC
>TRBJ1-1|many|TRBD1|TRBV5-1
CASSLTGGGGATEAFF
TGCGCCAGCAGCTTAACAGGGGGCGGAGGGGCCACTGAAGCTTTCTTT
>TRBJ1-2|-|TRBD1|TRBV4-1
CASSQDRGPDRGHTYGYTF
TGCGCCAGCAGCCAAGATAGGGGGCCAGACAGGGGGCATACCTATGGCTACACCTTC
>TRBJ2-5|many|TRBD2|TRBV2
CASGRAETQYF
TGTGCCAGCGGGAGGGCAGAGACCCAGTACTTC
>TRBJ2-7|many|-|TRBV9
CASSVSSASSYEQYF
TGTGCCAGCAGCGTCTCGAGTGCCAGCTCCTACGAGCAGTACTTC
>TRBJ2-3|many|TRBD2|TRBV27
CASMASGSTTDTQYF
TGTGCCAGCATGGCTAGCGGGAGCACCACAGATACGCAGTATTTT
>TRBJ2-1|many|-|TRBV12-3/TRBV12-4
CASSLRGDNEQFF
TGTGCCAGCAGTTTGAGGGGGGACAATGAGCAGTTCTTC
>TRBJ1-5|many|-|TRBV3-1
CASSQDFTKPQHF
TGTGCCAGCAGCCAAGATTTTACGAAGCCCCAGCATTTT
>TRBJ2-7|many|TRBD2|TRBV9
CASSAGLVGEQYF
TGTGCCAGCAGCGCGGGACTAGTAGGTGAGCAGTACTTC
>TRBJ2-5|-|-|TRBV11-3
CASSLEYWKQETQYF
TGTGCCAGCAGCTTAGAATACTGGAAGCAAGAGACCCAGTACTTC